These T cell receptor beta chains were read from a single sample in a study of blood T cell repertoires in COVID-19. Clones were read by immunoSEQ multiplex PCR, and TCRdb kept only the in-frame ones, dropping some. The sample carries a few hundred thousand clones, over 80% recorded once. The source material was peripheral blood. Every receptor here comes from a human donor in a cohort sampled during active COVID-19. Both conserved end residues are part of each CDR3. A D gene is named only where the DNA matches it firmly. A clone size is listed for some rows: how often the clone was seen (once, few, many), or a class if it is expanded.

j_gene	v_gene	len	abundance	d_gene	CDR3nt	CDR3aa
TRBJ2-3	TRBV5-1	12	-	-	TGCGCCAGCAGCTACCCTAGCGATACGCAGTATTTT	CASSYPSDTQYF
TRBJ1-6	TRBV19	13	few	TRBD1	TGTGCCAGTAGTAGGGACAGGACTTCACCCCTCCACTTT	CASSRDRTSPLHF
TRBJ2-2	TRBV30	14	few	-	TGTGCCTGGAGTGTGAACAGGGTCTCCGGGGAGCTGTTTTTT	CAWSVNRVSGELFF
TRBJ2-7	TRBV7-9	14	-	TRBD1	TGTGCCAGCAGCTTCGGGGACAGCACCTACGAGCAGTACTTC	CASSFGDSTYEQYF
TRBJ1-6	TRBV29-1	11	-	-	TGCAGCGTTGAAAGGGGGGGAGTAATCCACTTT	CSVERGGVIHF
TRBJ1-1	TRBV3-1/TRBV3-2	15	few	-	TGTGCCAGCAGCCAAGGGAGCAGACCGAACACTGAAGCTTTCTTT	CASSQGSRPNTEAFF
TRBJ2-7	TRBV19	13	-	TRBD1	TGTGCCAGTAGTACGAGGACAGGGGGCGAGCAGTACTTC	CASSTRTGGEQYF
TRBJ1-1	TRBV7-2	15	-	-	TGTGCCAGCAGCTTAGACAGGCTAATGAACACTGAAGCTTTCTTT	CASSLDRLMNTEAFF
TRBJ1-2	TRBV28	13	-	-	TGTGCCAGCAGGAGGACAGTAGACTATGGCTACACCTTC	CASRRTVDYGYTF
TRBJ1-5	TRBV9	15	-	-	TGTGCCAGCAGCGTTCGACAGGATATCAATCAGCCCCAGCATTTT	CASSVRQDINQPQHF
TRBJ2-1	TRBV9	11	-	-	TGTGCCAGCGCCCGGGGGAATGAGCAGTTCTTC	CASARGNEQFF
TRBJ1-2	TRBV10-3	13	-	TRBD1	TGTGCCACCTCGGGACAGGGTATCCCGGGCTACACCTTC	CATSGQGIPGYTF
TRBJ1-4	TRBV29-1	12	-	-	TGCAGCGGGTCCGGTCATAATGAAAAACTGTTTTTT	CSGSGHNEKLFF
TRBJ1-1	TRBV27	14	-	-	TGTGCCAGCAGTTTCGGAGGAACGAACACTGAAGCTTTCTTT	CASSFGGTNTEAFF
TRBJ1-3	TRBV6-5	13	-	TRBD1	TGTGCCAGCAGGGGTCAGGGGGAGAACACCATATATTTT	CASRGQGENTIYF
TRBJ1-1	TRBV19	13	-	-	TGTGCCAGTATTTCCTGGGGTGACAGAGAAGCTTTCTTT	CASISWGDREAFF
TRBJ1-2	TRBV28	12	-	-	TGTGCCAGCAGTTCGGGGAACTATGGCTACACCTTC	CASSSGNYGYTF
TRBJ2-3	TRBV11-3	17	-	TRBD2	TGTGCCAGCAGCCAGGGACTAGCGGGGGACCGCACAGATACGCAGTATTTT	CASSQGLAGDRTDTQYF
TRBJ2-1	TRBV7-9	14	-	TRBD2	TGTGCCAGCAGCTTGGCTAGCGGGAACAATGAGCAGTTCTTC	CASSLASGNNEQFF
TRBJ2-4	TRBV5-6	18	once	-	TGTGCCAGCAGCCCCCCTCACAGGGGACTTCTTGGCAAAAACATTCAGTACTTC	CASSPPHRGLLGKNIQYF
TRBJ2-7	TRBV11-3	14	-	TRBD2	TGTGCCAGCAGCTTGCGGGGGGCGTTAAACGAGCAGTACTTC	CASSLRGALNEQYF
TRBJ2-3	TRBV13	14	-	-	TGTGCCAGCAGGGTCGGCCTTGGGGGGGATACGCAGTATTTT	CASRVGLGGDTQYF